This T cell receptor beta chain was obtained from a study of blood T cells in healthy people across ages. In this sample, this clonotype turned up many times. Germline CDR1 and CDR2: DFQATT and SNEGSKA (reference sequence). Unmatched junction bases numbered 11, after V lost 4 bases and J lost 6 bases. There are 15 residues in the CDR3. A second 7 to 11 cycle PCR used barcoded and J-beta primers. TCRdb itself ran the 5' RACE reads through MiXCR, one entry per CDR3 protein. Of 650,000 or so distinct CDR3 sequences in the sample, roughly half were seen once. The sample consisted of blood. The chain uses TRBV20-1 and TRBJ1-5; 8 positions agree with TRBD1. This receptor was taken from a woman of 80 years or more in good health. The CDR3 here is CSAIPGGDRIQPQHF. CDR3 DNA: TGCAGTGCTATCCCTGGGGGGGACAGGATTCAGCCCCAGCATTTT.